Following are 17 T cell receptor beta chains from one sample sequenced in a study of blood T cell repertoires in COVID-19. TCRdb's table, derived via immunoSEQ multiplex PCR, lists solely in-frame clones and lacks some. Of under 350,000 clones detected, 85% to 90% appear once; the ten largest clones hold about 3.5%. Source material: peripheral blood. The receptors here all came from a man younger than 35 with active or convalescent COVID-19.

The chain is built from TRBV5-6 and TRBJ1-2; 10 bases are shared with TRBD1. Germline lookup yields CDR1 SGHDT and CDR2 YYEEEE. The CDR3 covers 14 residues. The ends lost 3 bases at V and 6 bases at J; junction bases unmatched: 5. The CDR3, as DNA: TGTGCCAGCAGCTGGGGGACAGGGGTGAATGGCTACACCTTC. Protein sequence: CASSWGTGVNGYTF.

V gene TRBV6-2 or TRBV6-3 combines with J gene TRBJ2-7; D may be TRBD2 (6 bases). The CDR3 consists of 14 residues. Germline V gene sequence: CDR1 MNHEY, CDR2 SVGEGT. Trimming shortened V by 3 bases and J by 0 bases, and 9 bases separated the two germline ends. CDR3 amino acids: CASSYGGVSYEQYF. The CDR3 DNA follows: TGTGCCAGCAGTTATGGAGGGGTCTCCTACGAGCAGTACTTC.

V usage is TRBV6-6 and J usage is TRBJ2-3; 9 bases fit TRBD2. Germline V gene sequence: CDR1 MNHNY, CDR2 SVGAGI (reference sequence). V shed 5 bases, J shed 1 base, and the junction held 19 bases outside the gene matches. The length of the CDR3 is 20 residues. CDR3 sequence (DNA): TGTGCCAGCAGTCTTTTACCCCCAGCGGGAGGCCTCGGGGGCACAGATACGCAGTATTTT. Its protein product is CASSLLPPAGGLGGTDTQYF.

The chain joins TRBV28 to TRBJ1-5; TRBD1 matches at 7 bases. Germline V gene sequence: CDR1 MDHEN, CDR2 SYDVKM. The CDR3 is made up of 16 amino acids. J gave up 0 bases and V 5 bases, and 7 bases lay outside the gene matches. CDR3 coding DNA: TGTGCCAGCAGTCCTAAGGGGGCCGTTAGCAATCAGCCCCAGCATTTT. As protein: CASSPKGAVSNQPQHF.

The V and J genes are TRBV5-1 and TRBJ1-1; D is uncertain. Germline values: CDR1 SGHRS, CDR2 YFSETQ. The CDR3 runs 13 residues. V was pared by 3 bases and J by 6 bases, with 12 bases between. This CDR3 is CASSWTGSAEAFF. The CDR3 DNA sequence: TGCGCCAGCAGCTGGACGGGGAGCGCTGAAGCTTTCTTT.

Notes on this clone: Relative to the germline gene, one junction end is altered; a read error may explain this. The V gene is TRBV6-5, the J gene TRBJ1-4, with 9 nucleotides matching TRBD1. In germline, CDR1 is MNHEY, CDR2 SVGAGI. The CDR3 loop spans 14 amino acids. The CDR3 spells CATSPGQGNEKLFF. CDR3 bases: TGTGCCACCAGTCCGGGACAGGGAAATGAAAAACTGTTTTTT.

Of note for this clone: Other DNA sequences in the sample encode the same CDR3. The chain couples TRBV5-1 to TRBJ2-5; D is ambiguous. Germline V CDR1 and CDR2: SGHRS, YFSETQ. The CDR3 sequence is 11 residues long. V was cut by 4 bases and J by 5 bases, with 6 bases left in between. CDR3 region: CASSGQETQYF. The CDR3 DNA is TGCGCCAGCAGCGGGCAGGAGACCCAGTACTTC.

The V and J genes are TRBV19 and TRBJ1-4; D might be TRBD1 (5 bases). Germline assignment: CDR1 LNHDA and CDR2 SQIVND (reference sequence). The CDR3 runs to 14 residues. Trimming removed 2 bases from V and 8 bases from J, with 12 bases in between. The CDR3 reads CASSIRQGEEKLFF. CDR3 sequence (DNA): TGTGCCAGTAGTATACGCCAGGGCGAGGAAAAACTGTTTTTT.

The J gene is TRBJ1-2, the V gene TRBV28; TRBD1 might be the D (6 bases). CDR1 and CDR2 (germline): MDHEN, SYDVKM. The CDR3 spans 12 residues. The V end was cut by 8 bases, the J end by 4 bases, with 11 bases between. CDR3 DNA: TGTGCCAGCTCAGGGGAATTCTATGGCTACACCTTC. Translating it yields CASSGEFYGYTF.

V is TRBV7-2 and J is TRBJ1-2; D possibly corresponds to TRBD1 (6 bases). V lost 5 bases to trimming and J lost 4 bases, with 11 bases between them. Germline values: CDR1 SGHTA, CDR2 FQGNSA. The CDR3 runs to 13 residues. In DNA form, the CDR3 reads TGTGCCAGCAGCGAGGGACAAGGCTATGGCTACACCTTC. It yields the protein CASSEGQGYGYTF. The full variable domain, in which reference TRBV7-2 and TRBJ1-2 provide the parts outside the CDR3, is GAGVSQSPSNKVTEKGKDVELRCDPISGHTALYWYRQSLGQGLEFLIYFQGNSAPDKSGLPSDRFSAERTGGSVSTLTIQRTQQEDSAVYLCASSEGQGYGYTFGSGTRLTVV.

J is TRBJ1-5 and V is TRBV28; D perhaps matches TRBD1 (5 bases). There are 13 residues in the CDR3. V lost 5 bases to trimming and J lost 7 bases, with 12 bases between them. Germline-derived CDR1 and CDR2 are MDHEN and SYDVKM. The chain's CDR3 is CASSDTGRQPQHF. The CDR3 DNA reads TGTGCCAGCAGTGATACAGGACGGCAGCCCCAGCATTTT. Full variable domain (outside the CDR3, taken from reference TRBV28 and TRBJ1-5): DVKVTQSSRYLVKRTGEKVFLECVQDMDHENMFWYRQDPGLGLRLIYFSYDVKMKEKGDIPEGYSVSREKKERFSLILESASTNQTSMYLCASSDTGRQPQHFGDGTRLSIL.

This chain links TRBV5-6 with TRBJ1-6, with TRBD1 matching over 7 bases. Germline V gene lookup returns CDR1 SGHDT and CDR2 YYEEEE. The CDR3 runs to 15 residues. V shed 3 bases and J 10 bases; nucleotides not matched to a gene: 10. In nucleotides, the CDR3 is TGTGCCAGCAGCTCTGGGACAGTCAACAAATCACCCCTCCACTTT. Its translation is CASSSGTVNKSPLHF.

This chain connects TRBV3-1 (or the pseudogene TRBV3-2) to TRBJ1-5, with D unclear. Per the germline V gene, CDR1 is LGHDT and CDR2 is YNNKEL (reference sequence). The V gene lost 3 bases and the J gene lost 9 bases, with 12 bases spanning the gap. This CDR3 spans 13 amino acids. The CDR3 region is CASSHEGKGPQHF. The CDR3, as DNA: TGTGCCAGCAGCCACGAGGGAAAGGGGCCCCAGCATTTT.

CDR3 DNA sequence: TGTGCCAGCAGCCCCTCCCTGGGAGGGCCGGGTGAGCAGTTCTTC. This gives the protein CASSPSLGGPGEQFF. This sequence joins TRBV27 and TRBJ2-1; TRBD2 aligns across 7 bases. This CDR3 spans 15 amino acids. The V gene end was trimmed by 6 bases and the J gene end by 9 bases; junction bases not matched to a gene: 14. CDR1 and CDR2 from the germline V gene are MNHEY and SMNVEV (reference sequence).

V gene TRBV12-3 or TRBV12-4 combines with J gene TRBJ2-1, with a tentative D call TRBD1 (5 bases). V was pared by 6 bases and J by 6 bases, with 12 bases between. This CDR3 contains 13 residues. Written as DNA, the CDR3 is TGTGCCAGCAGCTTCCAGGGTACCAATGAGCAGTTCTTC. Translation gives CASSFQGTNEQFF.

The chain has TRBV7-8 and TRBJ1-2, with 7 bases that match TRBD1. Germline CDR1 is SGHVS and CDR2 is FQNEAQ. There are 15 residues in the CDR3. The junction had 5 bases not matched to a gene; V was cut back by 1 base and J by 3 bases. DNA for the CDR3: TGTGCCAGCAGCTTAGGACAGGGTCAACACTATGGCTACACCTTC. It is translated as CASSLGQGQHYGYTF. Combining the CDR3 with reference TRBV7-8 and TRBJ1-2 gives the whole variable domain GAGVSQSPRYKVAKRGQDVALRCDPISGHVSLFWYQQALGQGPEFLTYFQNEAQLDKSGLPSDRFFAERPEGSVSTLKIQRTQQEDSAVYLCASSLGQGQHYGYTFGSGTRLTVV.

V is TRBV27 and J is TRBJ2-2, with 7 nucleotides matching TRBD1. Germline loops: CDR1 MNHEY, CDR2 SMNVEV (reference sequence). V lost 6 bases to trimming and J lost 0 bases; unmatched junction nucleotides: 7. The CDR3 contains 16 residues. Here the CDR3 reads CASRGAGGSNTGELFF. As DNA, the CDR3 is TGTGCCAGCAGAGGCGCAGGGGGATCGAACACCGGGGAGCTGTTTTTT.